The 25 T cell receptor beta chains below come from one sample, sequenced in a study of T cells after yellow fever vaccination. TCRdb fed the 5' RACE reads into MiXCR, producing one record per CDR3 protein. Seen here are hundreds of thousands of distinct CDR3 sequences, more than 3% observed once, and the top ten hold 20% to 25%. Specimen: PBMCs, collected on the day of the yellow fever booster vaccination. Source of these receptors: a man between 18 and 29 years old who received the YFV17D yellow fever vaccine.

At least ten counts were recorded for this clonotype. The chain combines TRBV9 with TRBJ2-4; 7 bases are shared with TRBD2. Losses at the gene ends were 7 bases for V and 3 bases for J; bases not matched to a gene: 10. This CDR3 spans 15 amino acids. Germline assignment: CDR1 SGDLS and CDR2 YYNGEE. CDR3 protein: CASSVAGELKNIQYF. DNA of the CDR3: TGTGCCAGCTCAGTGGCGGGGGAGCTCAAAAACATTCAGTACTTC.

This clonotype occurred a few times. The DNA for the CDR3 is TGTGCCAGCAGTTTACTACGGATGAACACTGAAGCTTTCTTT. The encoded protein is CASSLLRMNTEAFF. J is TRBJ1-1 and V is TRBV12-3 or TRBV12-4; D not resolved. There are 14 residues in the CDR3. V lost 2 bases to trimming and J lost 0 bases, with 7 bases between them.

The table lists this clonotype with many counts. The J gene is TRBJ1-1, the V gene TRBV18; D gene ambiguous. Germline-derived CDR1 and CDR2 are KGHSH and LQKENI. V gave up 3 bases and J gave up 3 bases, with 11 bases separating them. The CDR3 has 14 residues. CDR3 nucleotide sequence: TGTGCCAGCTCACCGACTGATGTGGACACTGAAGCTTTCTTT. Its translation: CASSPTDVDTEAFF.

The rearrangement links TRBV9 to TRBJ2-1, with 9 bases fitting TRBD1. From germline, CDR1 is SGDLS and CDR2 YYNGEE. J gave up 4 bases and V 6 bases, and 5 bases lay outside the gene matches. The CDR3 loop spans 14 amino acids. The CDR3 nucleotides are TGTGCCAGCACCACGGGACAGGGTTACAATGAGCAGTTCTTC. Protein product: CASTTGQGYNEQFF. Filled out from reference TRBV9 and TRBJ2-1, the complete variable domain reads DSGVTQTPKHLITATGQRVTLRCSPRSGDLSVYWYQQSLDQGLQFLIQYYNGEERAKGNILERFSAQQFPDLHSELNLSSLELGDSALYFCASTTGQGYNEQFFGPGTRLTVL.

By share, this clonotype counts as medium-sized. This chain joins TRBV12-3 or TRBV12-4 and TRBJ2-2, with D possibly matching TRBD1 (5 bases). CDR3 size: 12 residues. Trimming cost V 6 bases and J 5 bases, with 7 bases left between them. Here the CDR3 reads CASSQGTGELFF. The CDR3, as DNA: TGTGCCAGCAGCCAGGGAACCGGGGAGCTGTTTTTT.

This clonotype showed up many times. The J gene is TRBJ2-3, the V gene TRBV10-3, with 7 bases lining up with TRBD2. Trimming at V came to 6 bases and at J to 1 base, leaving 7 bases not matched to a gene. CDR1 is ENHRY, CDR2 SYGVKD, per germline. The CDR3 is 15 amino acids. The CDR3 DNA reads TGTGCCATCAGCCGGGGTGCGGGGGGCACAGATACGCAGTATTTT. Its protein is CAISRGAGGTDTQYF.

This clonotype was observed at least ten times. The genes are TRBV2 and TRBJ2-2; D possibly corresponds to TRBD2 (6 bases). Germline CDR1 and CDR2: SNHLY and FYNNEI. The CDR3 contains 12 residues. Trimming cost V 7 bases and J 6 bases, with 9 bases left between them. The CDR3 bases are TGTGCCAGCACTGCTAGCGCCGGGGAGCTGTTTTTT. It codes for CASTASAGELFF.

This clonotype showed up many times. The rearrangement links TRBV6-1 to TRBJ2-7; 10 bases align to TRBD1. CDR1 is MNHNS and CDR2 is SASEGT in the germline V gene. The CDR3 sequence is 13 residues long. Trimming cost V 8 bases and J 2 bases; bases outside gene matches: 3. CDR3 nucleotides: TGTGCCAGCGGCGGACAGGGGGCCTACGAGCAGTACTTC. Its translation: CASGGQGAYEQYF.

This clonotype was counted between two and nine times. The rearrangement uses TRBV12-5 and TRBJ2-3, with TRBD1 as a possible D gene (6 bases). The CDR3 consists of 16 residues. Germline V CDR1 and CDR2: LGHNT, FRNRAP. The V end lost 7 bases, the J end lost 2 bases, and 19 bases lay between the germline ends. The CDR3 spells CASAQSRTAITDTQYF. CDR3 nucleotides: TGTGCTAGTGCACAATCCAGGACAGCGATCACAGATACGCAGTATTTT.

This chain connects TRBV6-6 to TRBJ2-1, with 8 bases that match TRBD1. The germline gives CDR1 MNHNY, CDR2 SVGAGI (reference sequence). V gave up 4 bases and J gave up 4 bases; unmatched junction bases: 9. The CDR3 is 16 amino acids. In nucleotides, the CDR3 is TGTGCCAGCAGTTCAGGGGGCGCCGGTACATACAATGAGCAGTTCTTC. This translates into CASSSGGAGTYNEQFF.

The chain joins TRBV3-1 to TRBJ2-1; unclear D gene. The CDR3 runs 13 residues. V lost 7 bases and J 3 bases, leaving 10 bases between the germline ends. The germline CDR1 and CDR2 sequences are LGHDT and YNNKEL (reference sequence). The CDR3 nucleotides read TGTGCCAGCAAAGACACCGACTACAATGAGCAGTTCTTC. Protein product: CASKDTDYNEQFF.

This clonotype was seen a few times. The rearrangement joins TRBV20-1 to TRBJ1-1; tentatively, D is TRBD1 (5 bases). The CDR3 runs 13 residues. Trimming removed 6 bases at V and 0 bases at J, with 11 bases between. Germline CDR1 reads DFQATT; CDR2 reads SNEGSKA (reference sequence). CDR3 DNA: TGCAGTGCCCACGACAGCTTGAACACTGAAGCTTTCTTT. It specifies CSAHDSLNTEAFF.

This clonotype was counted many times. The CDR3 loop reads CASRHLTYGYTF. The DNA for the CDR3 is TGTGCCAGCAGACACCTGACCTATGGCTACACCTTC. The V and J genes are TRBV6-4 and TRBJ1-2; D not certain. V lost 6 bases, J lost 4 bases, and 9 bases lay in between. From germline, CDR1 is MRHNA and CDR2 SNTAGT. CDR3 length equals 12 residues.

This clonotype showed up just a few times. The chain carries TRBV29-1 and TRBJ2-1, with 8 positions matching TRBD1. V was pared by 6 bases and J by 4 bases, with 8 bases of the junction left unmatched. The length of the CDR3 is 14 residues. Germline lookup yields CDR1 SQVTM and CDR2 ANQGSEA. In nucleotides, the CDR3 is TGCAGCGTGACGGACAGGGCGTCTTACAATGAGCAGTTCTTC. Translating gives CSVTDRASYNEQFF.

The CDR3 region is CASSQAPRGDEQYF. The CDR3 DNA sequence: TGTGCCAGCAGCCAAGCCCCTCGCGGGGACGAGCAGTACTTC. This chain connects TRBV4-2 to TRBJ2-7; maybe TRBD2 (6 bases). The CDR3 spans 14 residues. Trimming removed 1 base at V and 5 bases at J, with 12 bases between. Germline CDR1 is LGHNA and CDR2 is YNFKEQ.

This clonotype was found many times. The chain couples TRBV10-1 to TRBJ2-5; 7 bases match TRBD1. Trimming took 5 bases from V and 4 from J; bases not matched to a gene: 4. CDR3 length: 13 amino acids. Germline lookup yields CDR1 WNHNN and CDR2 SYGVQD (reference sequence). This chain's CDR3 is CASSKAGGETQYF. In nucleotides, the CDR3 is TGCGCCAGCAGTAAGGCAGGGGGAGAGACCCAGTACTTC.

In its sample, this clonotype was seen many times. The gene calls are TRBV28 and TRBJ1-3; D ambiguous. CDR1 MDHEN and CDR2 SYDVKM come from the germline V gene. Trimming removed 3 bases at V and 2 bases at J, with 8 bases between. The length of the CDR3 is 14 residues. In DNA, the CDR3 is TGTGCCAGCAGTTTTCAGGTTACTGGAAACACCATATATTTT. The encoded protein is CASSFQVTGNTIYF.

This clonotype appeared many times. This chain connects TRBV5-1 to TRBJ2-3; no reliable D call. The germline V gene has CDR1 SGHRS and CDR2 YFSETQ. Trimming shortened V by 0 bases and J by 0 bases, and 8 bases separated the two germline ends. The CDR3 consists of 15 residues. This CDR3 is CASSLVPRSTDTQYF. CDR3 in DNA: TGCGCCAGCAGCTTGGTGCCGAGGAGCACAGATACGCAGTATTTT.

This chain uses TRBV7-2 with TRBJ1-4, with 9 bases matching TRBD1. Losses at the gene ends were 5 bases for V and 5 bases for J; bases not matched to a gene: 6. Germline V CDR1 and CDR2: SGHTA, FQGNSA. CDR3 length: 15 residues. The CDR3 spells CASSPTGGGNEKLFF. As DNA, the CDR3 is TGTGCCAGCAGCCCCACAGGGGGCGGAAATGAAAAACTGTTTTTT.

In this sample, this clonotype turned up many times. This chain connects TRBV27 to TRBJ2-5; D is possibly TRBD1 (5 bases). The germline CDR1 and CDR2 sequences are MNHEY and SMNVEV (reference sequence). V lost 6 bases, J lost 3 bases, and 11 bases lay in between. This CDR3 is 13 amino acids long. DNA of the CDR3: TGTGCCAGCAGAGGAACAGGCAAAGAGACCCAGTACTTC. This sequence encodes CASRGTGKETQYF.

This clonotype showed up just a few times. The gene calls are TRBV11-2 and TRBJ2-3; 10 bases fit TRBD2. The trim removed 5 bases at V and 1 base at J, leaving 9 bases unmatched. This CDR3 region has 17 residues. CDR1 and CDR2 from the germline V gene are SGHAT and FQNNGV. Here the CDR3 DNA reads TGTGCCAGCAGCCCAGCTCCAGCGGGGGGGGGCACAGATACGCAGTATTTT. Translating gives CASSPAPAGGGTDTQYF.

This rearrangement joins TRBV4-3 to TRBJ2-7; possibly TRBD2 for D (6 bases). In germline, CDR1 is LGHNA, CDR2 YSLEER. V was pared by 3 bases and J by 2 bases, with 14 bases between. This CDR3 contains 15 residues. CDR3 in DNA: TGCGCCAGCAGCCAGGGGAGGACCGTGACCTACGAGCAGTACTTC. This encodes CASSQGRTVTYEQYF.

The chain carries TRBV12-3 or TRBV12-4 and TRBJ2-3; D may be TRBD1 (6 bases). V lost 7 bases, J lost 3 bases, and 14 bases lay in between. CDR3 length: 14 residues. CDR3 region: CASTPGAGTDTQYF. CDR3 bases: TGTGCCAGCACCCCAGGGGCCGGTACAGATACGCAGTATTTT.

This clonotype was recorded a few times. The genes are TRBV5-1 and TRBJ1-4, with D unclear. This CDR3 region has 15 residues. V was shortened by 0 bases and J by 4 bases, with 10 bases between the two germline ends. CDR1 SGHRS and CDR2 YFSETQ come from the germline V gene. The chain's CDR3 is CASSLGQVINEKLFF. The CDR3 DNA sequence: TGCGCCAGCAGCTTGGGTCAGGTGATTAATGAAAAACTGTTTTTT.

The chain couples TRBV20-1 to TRBJ1-4, with a tentative D call TRBD1 (5 bases). From germline, CDR1 is DFQATT and CDR2 SNEGSKA (reference sequence). V was pared by 1 base and J by 5 bases, with 11 bases between. The CDR3 has 14 residues. The CDR3 bases are TGCAGTGCTAGAGGGGAGGGGAGGAATGAAAAACTGTTTTTT. Translation: CSARGEGRNEKLFF.